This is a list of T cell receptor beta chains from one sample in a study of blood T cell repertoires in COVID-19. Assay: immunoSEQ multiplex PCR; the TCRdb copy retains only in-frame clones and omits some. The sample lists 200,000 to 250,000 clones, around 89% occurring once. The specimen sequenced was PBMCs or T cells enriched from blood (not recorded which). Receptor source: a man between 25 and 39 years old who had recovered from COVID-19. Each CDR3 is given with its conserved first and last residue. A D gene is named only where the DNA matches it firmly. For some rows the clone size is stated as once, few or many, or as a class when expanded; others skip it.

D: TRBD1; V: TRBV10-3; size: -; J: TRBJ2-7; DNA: TGTGCCATCAGTGGCGTTCCGGGACAGGGGGACTCCTACGAGCAGTACTTC; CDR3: CAISGVPGQGDSYEQYF
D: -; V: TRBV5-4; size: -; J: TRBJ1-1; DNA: TGTGCCAGCAGCTTGGCCGGGCAGTACAGGCTCGCTGAAGCTTTCTTT; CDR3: CASSLAGQYRLAEAFF
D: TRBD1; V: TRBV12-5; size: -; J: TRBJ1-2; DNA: TGTGCTAGTGGCAGGACAGGGGGTAACTATGGCTACACCTTC; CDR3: CASGRTGGNYGYTF
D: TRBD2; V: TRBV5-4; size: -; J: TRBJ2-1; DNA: TGTGCCAGCAGCGGCGTTCAAGCGGGGTCCTACAATGAGCAGTTCTTC; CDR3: CASSGVQAGSYNEQFF
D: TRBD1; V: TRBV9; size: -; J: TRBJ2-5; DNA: TGTGCCAGCAGCGTCGGACAGGCCGGAATGACCCAGTACTTC; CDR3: CASSVGQAGMTQYF
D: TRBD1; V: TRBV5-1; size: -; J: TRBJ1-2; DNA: TGCGCCAGCAGCTTAACAACGGGACAGGGGGCGTGGAGCTATGGCTACACCTTC; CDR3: CASSLTTGQGAWSYGYTF
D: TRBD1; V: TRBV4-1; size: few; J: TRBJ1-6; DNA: TGCGCCAGCAGCCCGACAGGGGGCTCACCCCTCCACTTT; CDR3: CASSPTGGSPLHF
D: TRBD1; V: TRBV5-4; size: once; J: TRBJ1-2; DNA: TGTGCCAGCAGCTCCCCGGGACAGGGCTATGGCTACACCTTC; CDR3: CASSSPGQGYGYTF
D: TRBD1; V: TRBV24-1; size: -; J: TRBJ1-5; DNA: TGTGCCACCAGTGACCGGGACAGGGGTTCAAATCAGCCCCAGCATTTT; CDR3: CATSDRDRGSNQPQHF
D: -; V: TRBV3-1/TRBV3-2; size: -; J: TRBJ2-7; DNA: TGTGCCAGCAGCCAAGATAGAGGACTCTCCTACGAGCAGTACTTC; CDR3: CASSQDRGLSYEQYF
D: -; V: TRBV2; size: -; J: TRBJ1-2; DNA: TGTGCCAGCAGGGGGACATCTGTCAACTATGGCTACACCTTC; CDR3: CASRGTSVNYGYTF
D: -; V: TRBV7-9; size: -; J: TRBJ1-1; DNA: TGTGCCAGCAGCTCATACCAGGCGAGGAACACTGAAGCTTTCTTT; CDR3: CASSSYQARNTEAFF
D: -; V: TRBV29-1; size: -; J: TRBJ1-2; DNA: TGCAGCGTTGAACAGGAACTCTATGGCTACACCTTC; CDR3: CSVEQELYGYTF
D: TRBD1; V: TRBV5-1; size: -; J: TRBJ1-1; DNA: TGCGCCAGCAGCTTGGTCTTACAGGGGGGAGGGACTGAAGCTTTCTTT; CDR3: CASSLVLQGGGTEAFF
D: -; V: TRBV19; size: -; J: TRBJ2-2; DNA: TGTGCCAGTAGTATAGATATCGGAGTGGCCGGGGAGCTGTTTTTT; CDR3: CASSIDIGVAGELFF
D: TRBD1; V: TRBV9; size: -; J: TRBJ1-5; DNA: TGTGCCAGCAGCCATGCAGGGGGTTCAGATCAGCCCCAGCATTTT; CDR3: CASSHAGGSDQPQHF
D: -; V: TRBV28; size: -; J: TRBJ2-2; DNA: TGTGCCAGCAGTTTCCCGCCGGGTGTCCGACCGGGACAAAGCAGTATCGGGGAGCTGTTTTTT; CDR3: CASSFPPGVRPGQSSIGELFF
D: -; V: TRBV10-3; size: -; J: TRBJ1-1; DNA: TGTGCCATCAGTGATAGTGTTCTTGGAGGGGAAACTGAAGCTTTCTTT; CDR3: CAISDSVLGGETEAFF
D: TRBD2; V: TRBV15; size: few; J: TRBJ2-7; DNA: TGTGCCACCAGCCCCGGGGGGGCCCCACCCTACGAGCAGTACTTC; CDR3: CATSPGGAPPYEQYF
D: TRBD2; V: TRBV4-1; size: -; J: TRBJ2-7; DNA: TGCGCCAGCAGCCAAGAGACTAGCGGAACCTACGAGCAGTACTTC; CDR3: CASSQETSGTYEQYF
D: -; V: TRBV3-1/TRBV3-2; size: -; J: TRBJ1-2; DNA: TGTGCCAGCAGCCCTAGAGGCTATGGCTACACCTTC; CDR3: CASSPRGYGYTF
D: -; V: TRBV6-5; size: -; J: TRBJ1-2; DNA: TGTGCCAGCACCCAAGGGGAGGGATACTATGGCTACACCTTC; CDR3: CASTQGEGYYGYTF
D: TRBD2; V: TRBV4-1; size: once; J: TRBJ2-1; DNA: TGCGCCAGCAGCCAGACTAGCGGGGGCCCAGTCGCCAATGAGCAGTTCTTC; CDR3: CASSQTSGGPVANEQFF
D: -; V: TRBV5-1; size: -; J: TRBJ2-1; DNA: TGCGCCAGCAGCGTAGGGGGAAATGAGCAGTTCTTC; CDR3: CASSVGGNEQFF
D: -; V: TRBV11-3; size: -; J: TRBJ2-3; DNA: TGTGCCAGCAGCTTTGGGCTAGCCTCAGATACGCAGTATTTT; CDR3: CASSFGLASDTQYF
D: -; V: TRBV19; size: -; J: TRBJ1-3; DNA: TGTGCCAGTAGTATAGATTCGGGGTTTGGAAACACCATATATTTT; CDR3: CASSIDSGFGNTIYF
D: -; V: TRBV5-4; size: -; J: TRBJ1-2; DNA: TGTGCCAGCAGCGAGATGAGCCGCGGGCAAGGCTACACCTTC; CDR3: CASSEMSRGQGYTF
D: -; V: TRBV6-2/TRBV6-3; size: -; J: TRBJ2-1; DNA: TGTGCCAGCAGTTACTCGATACTAGACTCCTACAATGAGCAGTTCTTC; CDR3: CASSYSILDSYNEQFF
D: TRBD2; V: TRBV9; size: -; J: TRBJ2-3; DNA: TGTGCCAGCAGCCCCACTAGCGGGAGGGCGTGGGATACGCAGTATTTT; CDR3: CASSPTSGRAWDTQYF
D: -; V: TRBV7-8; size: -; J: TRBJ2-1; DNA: TGTGCCAGCAGCTTAGGTTCTAGCAATGAGCAGTTCTTC; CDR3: CASSLGSSNEQFF
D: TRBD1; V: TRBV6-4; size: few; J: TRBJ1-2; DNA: TGTGCCAGCAGTGGAACAGGGGGCGCGGATGGCTACACCTTC; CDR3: CASSGTGGADGYTF
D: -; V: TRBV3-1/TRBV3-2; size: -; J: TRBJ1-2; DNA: TGTGCCAGCAGCCAAGATGAGGGTGTCTGGTATGGCTACACCTTC; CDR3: CASSQDEGVWYGYTF
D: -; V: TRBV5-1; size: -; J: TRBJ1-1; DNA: TGCGCCAGCAGCAGGGGACTGGGGAACACTGAAGCTTTCTTT; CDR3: CASSRGLGNTEAFF
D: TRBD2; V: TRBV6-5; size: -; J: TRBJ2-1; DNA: TGTGCCAGCAGGCCTAGCGGGAGCCACAATGAGCAGTTCTTC; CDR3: CASRPSGSHNEQFF
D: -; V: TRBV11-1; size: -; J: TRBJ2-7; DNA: TGTGCCAGCAGCTTATCAGGGGTAGCCTACGAGCAGTACTTC; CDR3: CASSLSGVAYEQYF
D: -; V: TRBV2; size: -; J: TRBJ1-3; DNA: TGTGCCAGCAGTGAAACCGCAGGCTACTCTGGAAACACCATATATTTT; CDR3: CASSETAGYSGNTIYF
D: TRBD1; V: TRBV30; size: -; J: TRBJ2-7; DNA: TGTGCCTGGAGTGTACAACAGGGGAGATACGAGCAGTACTTC; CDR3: CAWSVQQGRYEQYF
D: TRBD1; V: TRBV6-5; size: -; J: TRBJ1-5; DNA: TGTGCCAGCAGTTACTCCGGGACAGGGAATCAGCCCCAGCATTTT; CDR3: CASSYSGTGNQPQHF